These T cell receptor beta chains were read from a single sample in a study of shared clonotypes between healthy human individuals. This table comes from immunoSEQ multiplex PCR, and its TCRdb copy is limited to in-frame clones, with some not included. The table records millions of clones, about 95% of them present only once. The sequencing sample was made of naive CD4+ T cells sorted from blood. The receptors here all came from a man between 18 and 35 years old in good health. Both conserved end residues are part of each CDR3. A D gene is named only where the DNA matches it firmly. Clone size, where shown, is once, few, many, or a class for clones that have expanded.

j_call v_call clone_size d_call cdr3_nt cdr3_aa
TRBJ1-4 TRBV4-1 once TRBD1 TGCGCCAGCAGCCCTGGGGGACAGGGTACAACTAATGAAAAACTGTTTTTT CASSPGGQGTTNEKLFF
TRBJ1-6 TRBV6-1 - - TGTGCCAGCAGTGTCGGCAGCTCCTATAATTCACCCCTCCACTTT CASSVGSSYNSPLHF
TRBJ2-1 TRBV7-9 - - TGTGCCAGCAGCTCCTCGCGGAGCGCCCTCTCCTACAATGAGCAGTTCTTC CASSSSRSALSYNEQFF
TRBJ2-3 TRBV7-2 - TRBD2 TGTGCCAGCAGCTTAATACCAGCGGGAGGGACCACAGATACGCAGTATTTT CASSLIPAGGTTDTQYF
TRBJ1-1 TRBV30 - TRBD1 TGTGCCTGGAAGGACCGGGACAGGGAAGCTTTCTTT CAWKDRDREAFF
TRBJ2-7 TRBV30 - - TGTGCCAGCAGGCGGGATCCGATCCTAACCTACGAGCAGTACTTC CASRRDPILTYEQYF
TRBJ2-5 TRBV30 - - TGTGCCTGGAGCCCCCATAGGGGCGAGACCCAGTACTTC CAWSPHRGETQYF
TRBJ1-1 TRBV5-1 - TRBD1 TGCGCCAGCAGCACCAGGGGGGTGGACACTGAAGCTTTCTTT CASSTRGVDTEAFF
TRBJ1-6 TRBV30 - - TGTGCCTGGAGTGACCGGGACATAAGATTCTTGGGTTCACCCCTCCACTTT CAWSDRDIRFLGSPLHF
TRBJ2-5 TRBV11-2 - TRBD1 TGTGCCAGCAGCTTAGACCAGGGGGCTGGAGAGACCCAGTACTTC CASSLDQGAGETQYF
TRBJ2-7 TRBV29-1 - - TGCAGCGTTGAAGTTTGGCGGGCCTTTGCCTACGAGCAGTACTTC CSVEVWRAFAYEQYF
TRBJ2-3 TRBV4-1 - - TGCGCCAGCAGCAAGCCTGGGGGGGGCGAGGCAGATACGCAGTATTTT CASSKPGGGEADTQYF
TRBJ1-2 TRBV6-1 - - TGTGCCAGCAGTGTGGACTCCTATTATGGCTACACCTTC CASSVDSYYGYTF
TRBJ2-2 TRBV6-1 - - TGTGCCATCAGTGGCACGGGGGCGCAGGGCACCGGGGAGCTGTTTTTT CAISGTGAQGTGELFF
TRBJ2-3 TRBV18 - - TGTGCCAGCTCACCAGACGTTACAGATACGCAGTATTTT CASSPDVTDTQYF
TRBJ2-1 TRBV28 - - TGTGCCAGCAGTGTAGTGAAGGGACTCCACAATGAGCAGTTCTTC CASSVVKGLHNEQFF
TRBJ2-1 TRBV29-1 - - TGCAGCGTTGAGAGGGTCTCCTACAATGAGCAGTTCTTC CSVERVSYNEQFF
TRBJ2-7 TRBV19 - TRBD1 TGTGCCAGTAGTCCCTACGGGACAGCCGGCGCCTACGAGCAGTACTTC CASSPYGTAGAYEQYF
TRBJ1-1 TRBV29-1 - - TGCAGCGCAAAAGGGGATCAGGGAGAAGCTTTCTTT CSAKGDQGEAFF
TRBJ2-3 TRBV10-2 - - TGCGCCAGCAGTCGCATTCAGGGTTCAGGAGATACGCAGTATTTT CASSRIQGSGDTQYF
TRBJ2-4 TRBV6-6 - - TGTGCCAGCAGACCCCAGGAGGGGGGCCGCAAAAACATTCAGTACTTC CASRPQEGGRKNIQYF
TRBJ2-2 TRBV2 - TRBD2 TGTGCCAGCAGTGCGCCAGCGGGAACTTTTCGTTACACCGGGGAGCTGTTTTTT CASSAPAGTFRYTGELFF
TRBJ1-4 TRBV10-3 - - TGTGCCATCAGTGAGTCCGTTATTACGGGTGAAAAACTGTTTTTT CAISESVITGEKLFF
TRBJ1-3 TRBV6-1 - - TGTGCCAGCAACCGGGGAGGCCCTGGAAACACCATATATTTT CASNRGGPGNTIYF
TRBJ1-2 TRBV6-1 - - TGTGCCAGCAGAGCCTTGACAGAGTCAGGCACCTTC CASRALTESGTF
TRBJ1-5 TRBV5-4 - TRBD1 TGTGCCAGCAGTCGACAGGGGTCTAGGCAGCCCCAGCATTTT CASSRQGSRQPQHF
TRBJ1-2 TRBV5-1 - TRBD1 TGCGCCAGCAGCTTGGAGTCAGGGGGCCGTGGCTACACCTTC CASSLESGGRGYTF
TRBJ1-2 TRBV6-1 - - TGTGCCAGCAGGACTGACAGACCGATTAACTATGGCTACACCTTC CASRTDRPINYGYTF
TRBJ2-7 TRBV5-1 - - TGCGCCAGCGCGGAGGAGGGGGCGAGAGAGCAGTACTTC CASAEEGAREQYF
TRBJ1-3 TRBV30 - - TGTGCCTGGAGTGTACGGAAATGGTACTCTCTGGAAAACACCATATATTTT CAWSVRKWYSLENTIYF
TRBJ2-3 TRBV15 - TRBD2 TGTGCCACCAGCAGAAGAGCGGGGGCGATTGCAGATACGCAGTATTTT CATSRRAGAIADTQYF
TRBJ2-3 TRBV19 - TRBD2 TGTGCCAGTAGTACCGGGACTAGCGGTACAGATACGCAGTATTTT CASSTGTSGTDTQYF
TRBJ2-7 TRBV5-4 - - TGTGCCAGCAGCTTGGGCGGCGGTACCTACGAGCAGTACTTC CASSLGGGTYEQYF
TRBJ2-5 TRBV7-9 - TRBD2 TGTGCCAGCTCCCTTCCCGGGGGAGGGCAAGAGACCCAGTACTTC CASSLPGGGQETQYF
TRBJ2-1 TRBV11-2 - - TGTGCCAGCGCGGGGATCAGGGGATACAATGAGCAGTTCTTC CASAGIRGYNEQFF
TRBJ2-5 TRBV5-1 - - TGCGCCAGCAGCCTAAACATAGTGGAGAAAAAAGAGACCCAGTACTTC CASSLNIVEKKETQYF
TRBJ2-2 TRBV2 - - TGTGCCAGCAGCACATACCCGGAGACCGGGGAGCTGTTTTTT CASSTYPETGELFF
TRBJ2-7 TRBV5-1 - - TGCGCCAGCAGCGGATATGACAGTTACGAGCAGTACTTC CASSGYDSYEQYF
TRBJ2-1 TRBV19 - - TGTGCCAGTAGTATTTCGGTGGACAATGAGCAGTTCTTC CASSISVDNEQFF
TRBJ2-5 TRBV5-1 - - TGCGCCAGCAGCTTGGCGGGAGAGACCCAGTACTTC CASSLAGETQYF